This T cell receptor (beta chain) is drawn from a study of T cells in localized non-small cell lung cancer. This table comes from immunoSEQ multiplex PCR, and its TCRdb copy is limited to in-frame clones, with some not included. Seen here are about 11,000 clones, over 75% observed once, and the top ten hold under 25%. Study conclusions and caveats: Because sequencing included only one region (of the tumor), heterogeneity remains possible. Paired adjacent lung recovered a median about 60 of the top 100 tumor clones. Exceeding tumor, uninvolved adjacent lung had the highest T cell clonality. Increased T cell density in blood showed an association with longer overall survival.

On this clone: Its antigen is unidentified.

CDR3 length: 13 residues. Per the germline V gene, CDR1 is MNHNY and CDR2 is SVGAGI (reference sequence). V lost 8 bases and J 7 bases, leaving 15 bases between the germline ends. The sequence was collected from a male donor older than 55 with stage I lung adenocarcinoma. This chain connects TRBV6-6 to TRBJ1-5; TRBD1 is a possible D gene (5 bases). The sequenced sample was peripheral blood, obtained before any cancer treatment. CDR3 residues: CASAGAALQPQHF. The CDR3 DNA sequence: TGTGCCAGCGCCGGGGCAGCTCTACAGCCCCAGCATTTT.